Listed below are T cell receptor beta chains from one sample, sequenced in a study of cytomegalovirus exposure and HLA in healthy donors. The protocol was immunoSEQ multiplex PCR, while the TCRdb copy is restricted to in-frame clones and leaves out a portion. This table holds hundreds of thousands of clones, under 80% found once. Sequenced: PBMCs. The source is a girl aged 2-10 years in good health and CMV-seronegative. Each CDR3 is given with its conserved first and last residue. A D gene is named only where the DNA matches it firmly. The size entry is marked missing in some rows and otherwise reads once, few, many or a size class.

TRBJ2-7,.,TRBD2,TRBV11-1,CASSLLLAAPYEQYF,TGTGCCAGCAGCTTACTTCTAGCGGCCCCCTACGAGCAGTACTTC
TRBJ2-7,.,TRBD2,TRBV2,CASTKLAGEPYEQYF,TGTGCCAGCACTAAACTAGCGGGAGAACCCTACGAGCAGTACTTC
TRBJ2-7,.,TRBD1,TRBV7-2,CASSLAGQGAEQYF,TGTGCCAGCAGCTTAGCGGGACAGGGAGCCGAGCAGTACTTC
TRBJ2-3,.,.,TRBV19,CASTGSIRQVPSKYTQYF,TGTGCCAGTACTGGGAGTATTAGACAGGTCCCTTCGAAATATACGCAGTATTTT
TRBJ2-7,once,.,TRBV5-4,CASSLARQGADEQYF,TGTGCCAGCAGCTTGGCCCGGCAGGGTGCAGACGAGCAGTACTTC
TRBJ2-7,.,TRBD1,TRBV2,CASGLGQGEQYF,TGTGCCAGCGGGCTGGGACAGGGAGAGCAGTACTTC
TRBJ2-1,.,.,TRBV19,CASSIAGFNEQFF,TGTGCCAGTAGTATAGCAGGGTTCAATGAGCAGTTCTTC
TRBJ2-1,.,.,TRBV19,CASSIRAGGSYNEQFF,TGTGCCAGTAGTATACGAGCAGGTGGGTCGTACAATGAGCAGTTCTTC
TRBJ2-1,.,.,TRBV30,CAWTPMSSYNEQFF,TGTGCCTGGACTCCGATGAGCTCCTACAATGAGCAGTTCTTC
TRBJ1-4,.,TRBD1,TRBV5-1,CASSSGQGNEKLFF,TGCGCCAGCAGCTCGGGACAGGGAAATGAAAAACTGTTTTTT
TRBJ2-7,.,.,TRBV4-1,CASSQGVGREQYF,TGCGCCAGCAGCCAAGGTGTAGGGAGAGAGCAGTACTTC
TRBJ1-1,.,.,TRBV7-9,CSSSLPLNTEAFF,TGTTCCAGCAGCTTACCGCTAAACACTGAAGCTTTCTTT
TRBJ1-3,.,.,TRBV5-6,CASSLAGNTIYF,TGTGCCAGCAGCTTGGCGGGAAACACCATATATTTT
TRBJ1-2,.,.,TRBV20-1,CSADSNYGYTF,TGCAGTGCTGACAGTAACTATGGCTACACCTTC
TRBJ1-1,.,TRBD1,TRBV2,CASREDRLNTEAFF,TGTGCCAGCAGGGAGGACAGGTTGAACACTGAAGCTTTCTTT
TRBJ2-3,.,.,TRBV5-1,CASSFVGLRTDTQYF,TGCGCCAGCAGCTTCGTGGGACTCCGCACAGATACGCAGTATTTT
TRBJ1-3,.,.,TRBV6-5,CASSYSRGSGNTIYF,TGTGCCAGCAGTTACTCGCGGGGTTCTGGAAACACCATATATTTT
TRBJ2-7,.,.,TRBV27,CASGPSGYEQYF,TGTGCCAGCGGCCCGTCGGGCTACGAGCAGTACTTC